This T cell receptor beta chain was sequenced for a study of T-cell reconstitution after alpha-beta-depleted transplantation in children. The study's findings and limits: Several hundred expanded graft clones reportedly gave rise to the alpha-beta T cells present about two months after transplant. Surviving recipient T cells and thymic progenitors underlay high day-60 TCRbeta diversity in some patients. By one year post-transplant, T-cell counts and diversity largely arose from T cells that were newly produced.

This clonotype was detected ten times or more. The antigen remains undetermined. Molecular barcoding with unique molecular identifiers was used for the TCRbeta library. TCRdb processed the PCR reads anew with MiXCR; each CDR3 protein has one entry. The sample lists about 78,000 distinct CDR3 sequences; around an eighth were seen once. Germline CDR1 DFQATT, CDR2 SNEGSKA (reference sequence). Trimming removed 7 bases from V and 8 bases from J, with 20 bases in between. CDR3 length: 13 residues. The chain has TRBV20-1 and TRBJ2-5; D tentatively fits TRBD1 or TRBD2 (5 bases each). The sequenced sample was PBMCs, mostly from graft donor cells, obtained 180 days after TCRalphabeta/CD19-depleted stem cell transplant. The receptor was derived from a male patient between 2 and 10 years old who had a stem cell transplant for acute lymphoblastic leukemia, so the T cells may come from the graft donor. CDR3 in DNA: TGCAGTGGGACAAGCGGCCTCCAAGGTACCCAGTACTTC. It is translated as CSGTSGLQGTQYF.